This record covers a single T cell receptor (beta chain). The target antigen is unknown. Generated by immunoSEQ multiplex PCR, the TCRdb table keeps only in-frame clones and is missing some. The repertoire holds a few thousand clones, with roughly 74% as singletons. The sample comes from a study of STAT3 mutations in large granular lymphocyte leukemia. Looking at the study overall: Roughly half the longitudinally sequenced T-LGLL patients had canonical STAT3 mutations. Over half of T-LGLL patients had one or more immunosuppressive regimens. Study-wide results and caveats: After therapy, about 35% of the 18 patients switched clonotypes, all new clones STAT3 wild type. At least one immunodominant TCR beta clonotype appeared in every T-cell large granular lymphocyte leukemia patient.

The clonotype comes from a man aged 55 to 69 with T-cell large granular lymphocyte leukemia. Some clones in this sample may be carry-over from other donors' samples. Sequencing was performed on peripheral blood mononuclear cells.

The CDR3 here is CASSPTRGVGTDTQYF. The DNA for the CDR3 is TGTGCCAGCTCACCGACCCGGGGGGTCGGCACAGATACGCAGTATTTT. The rearrangement uses TRBV18 and TRBJ2-3, with TRBD2 matching over 7 bases. In germline, CDR1 is KGHSH, CDR2 LQKENI. This CDR3 has 16 amino acids. V dropped 3 bases and J dropped 1; count of bases not matched to a gene: 7.